The clone carrying this TCR beta chain was counted many times. Its antigen remains unknown. These data come from a study of molecular identifiers for immune sequencing clone quantification. Study-level information: Split five ways in replicates, RNA from approximately 20,000 or 98,000 naive CD8 cells had four portions sequenced.

Naive CD8 T cells were sorted as CD8+CD4-CCR7+CD45RA+. Germline V gene data show CDR1 as MGHRA and CDR2 as YSYEKL. With V trimmed by 0 bases and J by 1 base, 3 bases remained unmatched. The CDR3 contains 17 residues. One entry per CDR3 protein results from TCRdb running MiXCR on the PCR reads. Among hundreds of thousands of distinct CDR3 sequences listed, about 25% were seen once. Whole-study results and caveats: In cases of identical TCR molecules sharing a barcode, highly expanded clone sizes could be underestimated.

The sequenced material came from naive CD8+ T cells from blood, with Jurkat cell RNA spiked in. Subset described: FACS-sorted CD8+CD4-CCR7+CD45RA+ naive T cells. The clonotype originates from a human donor in good health. Some libraries in this study had Jurkat cell RNA spiked in. V gene TRBV4-1 combines with J gene TRBJ1-6; 7 bases agree with TRBD1. CDR3 coding DNA: TGCGCCAGCAGCCAAGAGGACAGGTTGTCCTATAATTCACCCCTCCACTTT. Translating gives CASSQEDRLSYNSPLHF.